The present T cell receptor beta chain was sequenced within a study of T-cell reconstitution after alpha-beta-depleted transplantation in children. Construction of the TCRbeta library involved unique molecular identifiers. One entry per CDR3 protein, called by TCRdb with MiXCR from the PCR reads. The table includes tens of thousands of distinct CDR3 sequences, roughly 4.4% detected once. Looked up from germline, CDR1 is SGHRS and CDR2 is YFSETQ. This CDR3 has 14 amino acids. V shed 7 bases and J 3 bases; nucleotides not matched to a gene: 8. Study-wide results and limits: Alpha-beta T cells present about two months after transplant were reported to originate from several hundred expanded graft clones.

Many counts were recorded for this clonotype. The antigen is not known. The rearrangement joins TRBV5-1 to TRBJ2-3; TRBD1 matches 7 bases. The material was PBMCs, mostly from graft donor cells, obtained 180 days after TCRalphabeta/CD19-depleted stem cell transplant. This TCR came from a boy less than two years old who had a stem cell transplant for acute myeloid leukemia, so the T cells may come from the graft donor. The CDR3 sequence is CASHSLGQTDTQYF. CDR3 DNA: TGCGCCAGCCATTCCCTGGGACAGACAGATACGCAGTATTTT.